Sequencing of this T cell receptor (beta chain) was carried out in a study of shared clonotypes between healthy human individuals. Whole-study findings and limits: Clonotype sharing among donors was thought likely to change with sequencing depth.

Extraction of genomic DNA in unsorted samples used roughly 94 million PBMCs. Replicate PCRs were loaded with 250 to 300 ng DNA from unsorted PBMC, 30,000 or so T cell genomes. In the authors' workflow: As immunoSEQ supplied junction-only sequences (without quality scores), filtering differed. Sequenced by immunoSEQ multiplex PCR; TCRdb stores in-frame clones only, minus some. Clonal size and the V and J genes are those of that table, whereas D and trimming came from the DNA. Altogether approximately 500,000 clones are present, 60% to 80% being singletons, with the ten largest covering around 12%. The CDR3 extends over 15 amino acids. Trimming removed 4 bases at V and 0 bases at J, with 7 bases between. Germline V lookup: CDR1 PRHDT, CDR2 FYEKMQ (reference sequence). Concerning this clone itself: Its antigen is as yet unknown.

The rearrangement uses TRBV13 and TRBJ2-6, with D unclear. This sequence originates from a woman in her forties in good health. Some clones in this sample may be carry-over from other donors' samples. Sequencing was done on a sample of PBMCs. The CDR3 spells CASSWADSGANVLTF. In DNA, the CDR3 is TGTGCCAGCAGCTGGGCCGACTCTGGGGCCAACGTCCTGACTTTC.